This TCR beta chain was recovered during a study of metastatic and nonmetastatic thyroid tumors. Study in general: Repertoire comparisons spanned blood and tumor or nodule tissue from malignant and benign thyroid patients. Findings and limits, study-wide: It was reported that TCR beta diversity was significantly higher in malignant thyroid tumors than benign nodules, in blood and tumor.

Per the original data handling: Clinicopathological groups supplied CDR3 differences that were used to build a distant-metastasis classifier for papillary thyroid cancer. With MiXCR, TCRdb reprocessed the PCR reads. These V and J calls rely on TCRdb rather than the paper's analysis. The sample yields 31,000 or so clones, 25% to 30% seen once. Each patient came to thyroid surgery without any prior treatment (of any kind). The germline CDR1 and CDR2 sequences are SNHLY and FYNNEI. Trimming stripped 4 bases from V and 6 bases from J, with 13 bases between. The CDR3 spans 14 residues. This clone appeared a few times. The antigen remains unidentified.

The chain has TRBV2 and TRBJ1-5; possible D gene TRBD1, 5 bases. The sample was blood. This clonotype was sampled from a female donor with papillary thyroid cancer or a benign thyroid nodule (not recorded which). Some clones in this sample may be carry-over from other donors' samples. The CDR3 nucleotides are TGTGCCAGCAGTGCAGGCAGGGTCGGTCAGCCCCAGCATTTT. Amino acid sequence: CASSAGRVGQPQHF.